This T cell receptor (beta chain) was found in a study of T cell responses to AZD1222 COVID-19 vaccine. Study-wide background: Investigators merged groups given second doses at roughly 4 or roughly 12 weeks.

Regarding the study as a whole: The donor group comprised mostly white British people and more females; the analysis possibly underestimated clonal diversity. At 160-218 and 743-854, vaccine-associated CD4 TCRs were dominant, and they spanned spike. Variant regions that are unmutated are reportedly the target of nearly half of spike-specific TCRs.

Germline CDR1 is SGHTA and CDR2 is FQGNSA. V lost 2 bases to trimming and J lost 7 bases, with 20 bases between them. The CDR3 is 16 residues long. A remark on this clone: The antigen is unknown.

TCRdb's copy holds only in-frame clones and misses some; the assay was immunoSEQ multiplex PCR. The sample lists about 130,000 clones, 89% occurring once. The rearrangement links TRBV7-2 to TRBJ1-2; D unresolved. Sequencing was performed on peripheral blood, taken on day 0 of AZD1222 vaccination. The receptor's source is an adult in good health. In DNA form, the CDR3 reads TGTGCCAGCAGCTTAAAACCGTCGGGCGGTCTGGGTGGCTACACCTTC. Its translation: CASSLKPSGGLGGYTF. The full variable domain, in which reference TRBV7-2 and TRBJ1-2 provide the parts outside the CDR3, is GAGVSQSPSNKVTEKGKDVELRCDPISGHTALYWYRQSLGQGLEFLIYFQGNSAPDKSGLPSDRFSAERTGGSVSTLTIQRTQQEDSAVYLCASSLKPSGGLGGYTFGSGTRLTVV.